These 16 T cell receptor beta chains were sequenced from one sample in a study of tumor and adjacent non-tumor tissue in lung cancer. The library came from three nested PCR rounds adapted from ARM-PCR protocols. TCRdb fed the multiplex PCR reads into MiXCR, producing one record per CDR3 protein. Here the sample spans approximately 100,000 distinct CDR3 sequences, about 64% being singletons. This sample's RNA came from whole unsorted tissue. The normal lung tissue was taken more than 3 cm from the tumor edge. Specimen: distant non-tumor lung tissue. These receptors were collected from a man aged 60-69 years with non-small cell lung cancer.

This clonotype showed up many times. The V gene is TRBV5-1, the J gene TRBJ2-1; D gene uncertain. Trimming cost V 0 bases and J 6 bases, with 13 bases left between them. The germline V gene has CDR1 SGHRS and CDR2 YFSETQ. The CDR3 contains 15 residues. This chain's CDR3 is CASSLGPSVANEQFF. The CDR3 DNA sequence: TGCGCCAGCAGCTTGGGACCTTCTGTGGCCAATGAGCAGTTCTTC.

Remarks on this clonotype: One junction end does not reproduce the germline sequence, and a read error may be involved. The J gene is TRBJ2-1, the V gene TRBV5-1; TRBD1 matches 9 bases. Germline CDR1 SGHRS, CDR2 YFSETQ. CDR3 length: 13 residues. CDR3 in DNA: TGCGCCAGTAGCTGGACAGGGGTTTATGAGCAGTTCTTC. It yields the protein CASSWTGVYEQFF.

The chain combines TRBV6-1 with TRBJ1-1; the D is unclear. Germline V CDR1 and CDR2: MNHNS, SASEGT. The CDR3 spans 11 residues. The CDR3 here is CGSRRENEAFF. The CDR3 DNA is TGTGGCAGTAGGCGGGAGAATGAAGCTTTCTTT.

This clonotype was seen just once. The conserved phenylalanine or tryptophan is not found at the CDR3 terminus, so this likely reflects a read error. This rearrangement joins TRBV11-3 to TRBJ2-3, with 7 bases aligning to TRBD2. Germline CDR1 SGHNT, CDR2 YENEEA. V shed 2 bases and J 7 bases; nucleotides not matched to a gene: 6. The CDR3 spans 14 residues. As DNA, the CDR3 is TGTGCCAGCAGCTTATGGCTAGCGGCCCATACGCAGTATTGT. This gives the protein CASSLWLAAHTQYC.

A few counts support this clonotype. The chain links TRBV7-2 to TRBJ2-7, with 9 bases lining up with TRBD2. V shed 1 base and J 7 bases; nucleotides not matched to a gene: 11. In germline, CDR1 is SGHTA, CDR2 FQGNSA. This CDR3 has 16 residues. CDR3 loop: CASSLDPSGAGGEQYF. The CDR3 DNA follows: TGTGCCAGCAGCTTAGATCCTAGCGGGGCCGGGGGAGAGCAGTACTTC.

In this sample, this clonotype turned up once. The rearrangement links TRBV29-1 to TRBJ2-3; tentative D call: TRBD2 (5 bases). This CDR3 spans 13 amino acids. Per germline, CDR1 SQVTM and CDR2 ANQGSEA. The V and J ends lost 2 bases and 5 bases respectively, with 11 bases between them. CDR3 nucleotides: TGCAGCGTTGAATCTGGCCGGGAAGATACGCAGTATTTT. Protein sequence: CSVESGREDTQYF.

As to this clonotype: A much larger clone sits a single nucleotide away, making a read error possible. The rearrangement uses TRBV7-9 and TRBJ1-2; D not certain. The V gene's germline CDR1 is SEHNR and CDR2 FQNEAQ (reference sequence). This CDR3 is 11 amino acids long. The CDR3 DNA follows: TGTGCCTGCAGCCCAGTCGGTGGCTACACCTTC. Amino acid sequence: CACSPVGGYTF.

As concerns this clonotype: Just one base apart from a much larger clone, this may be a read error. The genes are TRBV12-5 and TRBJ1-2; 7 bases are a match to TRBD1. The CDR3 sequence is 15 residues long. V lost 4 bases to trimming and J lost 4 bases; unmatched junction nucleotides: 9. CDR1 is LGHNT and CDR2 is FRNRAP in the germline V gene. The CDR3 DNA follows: TGTGCTAGTGGTTCGGCTACAGGGGTAGGCTATGGCTACACCTTC. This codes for CASGSATGVGYGYTF.

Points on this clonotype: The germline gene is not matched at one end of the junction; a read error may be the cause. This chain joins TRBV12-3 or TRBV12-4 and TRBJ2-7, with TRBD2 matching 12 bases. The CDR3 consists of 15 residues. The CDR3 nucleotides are TGTGTCAGCAGACCTAGCGGGAGGGTTTTCTGCGAGCAGTACTTC. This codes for CVSRPSGRVFCEQYF.

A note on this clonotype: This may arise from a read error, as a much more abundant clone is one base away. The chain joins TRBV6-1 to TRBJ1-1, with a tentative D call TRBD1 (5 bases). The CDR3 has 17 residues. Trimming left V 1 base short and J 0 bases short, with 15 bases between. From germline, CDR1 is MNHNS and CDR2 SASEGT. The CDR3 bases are TGTGCCAGCAGTGAAGGAAAGGGGATAAGGTTGAACACTGAAGCTTTCTTT. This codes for CASSEGKGIRLNTEAFF.

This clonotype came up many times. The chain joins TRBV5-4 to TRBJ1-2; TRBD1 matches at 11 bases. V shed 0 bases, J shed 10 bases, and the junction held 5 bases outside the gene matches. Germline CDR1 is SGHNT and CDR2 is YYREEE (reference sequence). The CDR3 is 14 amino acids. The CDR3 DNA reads TGTGCCAGCAGCTTGGGGGGACAGGGGGTACCCTACACCTTC. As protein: CASSLGGQGVPYTF. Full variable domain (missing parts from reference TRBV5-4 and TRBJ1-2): ETGVTQSPTHLIKTRGQQVTLRCSSQSGHNTVSWYQQALGQGPQFIFQYYREEENGRGNFPPRFSGLQFPNYSSELNVNALELDDSALYLCASSLGGQGVPYTFGSGTRLTVV.

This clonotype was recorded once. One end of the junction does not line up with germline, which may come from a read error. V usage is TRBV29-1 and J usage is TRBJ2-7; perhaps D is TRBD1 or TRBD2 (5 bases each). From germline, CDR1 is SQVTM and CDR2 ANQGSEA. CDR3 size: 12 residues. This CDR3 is CSVANGTYEQYF. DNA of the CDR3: TGCAGCGTCGCGAACGGGACCTATGAGCAGTACTTC.

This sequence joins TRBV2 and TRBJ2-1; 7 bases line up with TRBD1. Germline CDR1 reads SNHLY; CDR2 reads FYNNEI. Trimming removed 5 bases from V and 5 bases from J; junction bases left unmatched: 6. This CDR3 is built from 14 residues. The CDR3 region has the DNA TGTGCCAGCAGTCCGACAGGGTTGAACAATGAGCAGTTCTTC. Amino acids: CASSPTGLNNEQFF.

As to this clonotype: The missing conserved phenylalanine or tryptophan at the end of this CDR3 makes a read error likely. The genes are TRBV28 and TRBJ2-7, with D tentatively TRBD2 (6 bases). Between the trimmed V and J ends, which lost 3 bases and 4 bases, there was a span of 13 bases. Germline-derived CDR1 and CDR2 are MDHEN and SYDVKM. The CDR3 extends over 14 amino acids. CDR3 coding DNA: TGTGCCAGCAGTTTTGGAGGGGCATCTTACGAGCAGTACCTC. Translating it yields CASSFGGASYEQYL.

The CDR3 sequence is CASRTRGLALNEQFF. The CDR3 region has the DNA TGCGCCAGCAGGACTAGAGGATTGGCGTTAAATGAGCAGTTCTTC. The chain recombines TRBV5-1 with TRBJ2-1, with D tentatively TRBD2 (6 bases). Deletions cut 5 bases from V and 7 bases from J, with 19 bases between. The germline V gene has CDR1 SGHRS and CDR2 YFSETQ. This CDR3 has 15 amino acids. The full variable domain, with the rest looked up from reference TRBV5-1 and TRBJ2-1, is KAGVTQTPRYLIKTRGQQVTLSCSPISGHRSVSWYQQTPGQGLQFLFEYFSETQRNKGNFPGRFSGRQFSNSRSEMNVSTLELGDSALYLCASRTRGLALNEQFFGPGTRLTVL.

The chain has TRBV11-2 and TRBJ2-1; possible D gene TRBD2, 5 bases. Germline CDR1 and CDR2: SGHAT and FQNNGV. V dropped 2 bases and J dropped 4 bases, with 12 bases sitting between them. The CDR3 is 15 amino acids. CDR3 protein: CASSLSTSLYNEQFF. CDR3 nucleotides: TGTGCCAGCAGCTTAAGCACTAGTCTTTACAATGAGCAGTTCTTC.